This TCR beta chain was recovered during a study of control samples from healthy donors and cancer patients. Method: immunoSEQ multiplex PCR; TCRdb's copy keeps in-frame clones and lacks some. The sample has about 160,000 clones; 93% are singletons. The CDR3 covers 13 residues. V dropped 10 bases and J dropped 1; count of bases not matched to a gene: 6. The germline V gene encodes CDR1 MNHEY and CDR2 SVGAGI. The clonotype comes from a young man in good health. V is TRBV6-5 and J is TRBJ1-1; TRBD1 agrees at 7 bases. Specimen: blood. The CDR3 region is CATHRGANTEAFF. Here the CDR3 DNA reads TGTGCCACTCACAGGGGCGCGAACACTGAAGCTTTCTTT.